This entry lists 3 T cell receptor beta chains sequenced from one sample in a study of T-cell reconstitution after alpha-beta-depleted transplantation in children. Unique molecular identifiers were used to barcode this TCRbeta library. MiXCR, applied by TCRdb to the PCR reads, yields one record per CDR3 protein. Here the sample spans about 610,000 distinct CDR3 sequences, about 11% being singletons. The source material was PBMCs from the stem cell graft donor, sampled from the stem cell graft. The receptors here all came from a human donor who donated a stem cell graft to a child with acute myeloid leukemia.

This clonotype was recorded at least ten times. V gene TRBV3-1 combines with J gene TRBJ2-1; D unclear. The germline gives CDR1 LGHDT, CDR2 YNNKEL (reference sequence). The V gene lost 1 base and the J gene lost 9 bases, with 4 bases spanning the gap. This CDR3 has 11 amino acids. The CDR3 sequence is CASSQGGEQFF. DNA for the CDR3: TGTGCCAGCAGCCAAGGGGGTGAGCAGTTCTTC.

This clonotype occurred many times. The chain joins TRBV18 to TRBJ1-3; D is undetermined. The length of the CDR3 is 15 residues. V shed 0 bases and J shed 2 bases, with 8 bases lying between them. Germline V gives CDR1 KGHSH, CDR2 LQKENI. As DNA, the CDR3 is TGTGCCAGCTCACCACCTGGACGTGCTGGAAACACCATATATTTT. Translating gives CASSPPGRAGNTIYF. The variable domain in full, completed from reference TRBV18 and TRBJ1-3, reads NAGVMQNPRHLVRRRGQEARLRCSPMKGHSHVYWYRQLPEEGLKFMVYLQKENIIDESGMPKERFSAEFPKEGPSILRIQQVVRGDSAAYFCASSPPGRAGNTIYFGEGSWLTVV.

The chain carries TRBV6-2 or TRBV6-3 and TRBJ2-3; the D is unclear. The CDR3 is 14 residues long. V lost 2 bases, J lost 4 bases, and 10 bases lay in between. Germline values: CDR1 MNHEY, CDR2 SVGEGT. The CDR3 loop is CASSYLKSPDTQYF. The CDR3 DNA is TGTGCCAGCAGTTACCTTAAAAGTCCAGATACGCAGTATTTT.